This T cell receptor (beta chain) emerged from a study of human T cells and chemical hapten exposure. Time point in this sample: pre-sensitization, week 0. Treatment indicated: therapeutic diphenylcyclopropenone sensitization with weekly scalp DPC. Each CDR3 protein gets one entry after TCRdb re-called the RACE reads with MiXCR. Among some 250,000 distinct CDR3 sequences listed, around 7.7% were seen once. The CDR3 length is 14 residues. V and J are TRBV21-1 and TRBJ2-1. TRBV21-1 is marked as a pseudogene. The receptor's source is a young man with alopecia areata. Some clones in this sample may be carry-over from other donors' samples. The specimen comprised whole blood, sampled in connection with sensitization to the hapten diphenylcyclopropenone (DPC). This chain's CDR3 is CASSKVEPHNEQFF. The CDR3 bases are TGTGCCAGCAGCAAAGTGGAACCCCACAATGAGCAGTTCTTC.